A selection of T cell receptor beta chains follows, all from one sample in a study of cytomegalovirus exposure and HLA in healthy donors. This table comes from immunoSEQ multiplex PCR, and its TCRdb copy is limited to in-frame clones, with some not included. The top ten clones hold under 2% of a sample with about 120,000 clones, roughly 89% of them seen once. The sample taken for sequencing was PBMCs. The source of these receptors is a young woman in good health and CMV-seronegative. CDR3s include the opening cysteine and the closing phenylalanine or tryptophan. Each record gives: clone size, V gene, J gene, D gene, CDR3 protein, CDR3 DNA. A D gene is named only where the DNA matches it firmly. Not every row has a clone size; where given, it reads once, few, many or a size class.

abundance: once
v_gene: TRBV7-9
j_gene: TRBJ1-1
d_gene: NA
CDR3aa: CASSFYSNTEAFF
CDR3nt: TGTGCCAGCAGCTTCTACTCGAACACTGAAGCTTTCTTT

abundance: NA
v_gene: TRBV4-3
j_gene: TRBJ1-2
d_gene: NA
CDR3aa: CASSHLGAGFNGYTF
CDR3nt: TGCGCCAGCAGCCACCTAGGGGCAGGGTTCAACGGCTACACCTTC

abundance: NA
v_gene: TRBV6-6
j_gene: TRBJ1-5
d_gene: NA
CDR3aa: CASSTGSYSNQPQHF
CDR3nt: TGTGCCAGCAGTACAGGGTCATATAGCAATCAGCCCCAGCATTTT

abundance: NA
v_gene: TRBV28
j_gene: TRBJ2-1
d_gene: NA
CDR3aa: CASSSQSPQFF
CDR3nt: TGTGCCAGCAGTTCCCAGTCCCCCCAGTTCTTC

abundance: NA
v_gene: TRBV6-6
j_gene: TRBJ2-2
d_gene: NA
CDR3aa: CASSLGLANTGELFF
CDR3nt: TGTGCCAGCAGTTTGGGACTGGCGAACACCGGGGAGCTGTTTTTT

abundance: NA
v_gene: TRBV25-1
j_gene: TRBJ1-1
d_gene: TRBD1
CDR3aa: CASSYRGEGYTEAFF
CDR3nt: TGTGCCAGCAGTTACAGGGGTGAAGGGTACACTGAAGCTTTCTTT

abundance: NA
v_gene: TRBV7-2
j_gene: TRBJ2-7
d_gene: TRBD1
CDR3aa: CASSLDGTAPYEQYF
CDR3nt: TGTGCCAGCAGCTTAGATGGGACAGCCCCCTACGAGCAGTACTTC

abundance: NA
v_gene: TRBV29-1
j_gene: TRBJ2-3
d_gene: TRBD2
CDR3aa: CSVSSLGGADTQYF
CDR3nt: TGCAGCGTTTCTTCTTTGGGGGGGGCAGATACGCAGTATTTT

abundance: NA
v_gene: TRBV19
j_gene: TRBJ1-1
d_gene: TRBD1
CDR3aa: CASGGRGQTEAFF
CDR3nt: TGTGCCAGTGGTGGCAGGGGGCAAACTGAAGCTTTCTTT

abundance: NA
v_gene: TRBV30
j_gene: TRBJ2-7
d_gene: NA
CDR3aa: CAWSEESYEQYF
CDR3nt: TGTGCCTGGAGTGAGGAGTCCTACGAGCAGTACTTC

abundance: NA
v_gene: TRBV29-1
j_gene: TRBJ2-7
d_gene: TRBD1
CDR3aa: CSALGTASGEQYF
CDR3nt: TGCAGCGCCTTAGGGACAGCCTCCGGGGAGCAGTACTTC

abundance: NA
v_gene: TRBV4-3
j_gene: TRBJ1-5
d_gene: TRBD1
CDR3aa: CASSQGDRGQPQHF
CDR3nt: TGCGCCAGCAGCCAGGGCGACAGGGGTCAGCCCCAGCATTTT

abundance: NA
v_gene: TRBV7-9
j_gene: TRBJ2-5
d_gene: NA
CDR3aa: CASFKTDQETQYF
CDR3nt: TGTGCCAGCTTTAAAACAGACCAAGAGACCCAGTACTTC

abundance: once
v_gene: TRBV7-2
j_gene: TRBJ2-1
d_gene: NA
CDR3aa: CASSSTGTWQFF
CDR3nt: TGTGCCAGCAGCTCAACCGGGACTTGGCAGTTCTTC

abundance: NA
v_gene: TRBV2
j_gene: TRBJ2-1
d_gene: NA
CDR3aa: CASSEGGYSYNEQFF
CDR3nt: TGTGCCAGCAGTGAGGGCGGGTACTCCTACAATGAGCAGTTCTTC

abundance: once
v_gene: TRBV2
j_gene: TRBJ2-7
d_gene: NA
CDR3aa: CASSLTELLHSYEQYF
CDR3nt: TGTGCCAGCAGTTTGACAGAGCTTCTTCACTCCTACGAGCAGTACTTC

abundance: NA
v_gene: TRBV5-5
j_gene: TRBJ2-7
d_gene: NA
CDR3aa: CASLNLVRGLPAYEQYF
CDR3nt: TGTGCCAGCCTAAATCTCGTAAGGGGTCTGCCAGCCTACGAGCAGTACTTC

abundance: NA
v_gene: TRBV2
j_gene: TRBJ1-3
d_gene: TRBD1
CDR3aa: CASSEDRGGNTIYF
CDR3nt: TGTGCCAGCAGTGAAGACAGGGGTGGTAACACCATATATTTT

abundance: NA
v_gene: TRBV27
j_gene: TRBJ2-7
d_gene: TRBD1
CDR3aa: CASSFSTGTGSSYEQYF
CDR3nt: TGTGCCAGCAGTTTTTCCACCGGGACAGGGTCTTCCTACGAGCAGTACTTC

abundance: NA
v_gene: TRBV9
j_gene: TRBJ2-1
d_gene: TRBD2
CDR3aa: CASRRSGGSYEQFF
CDR3nt: TGTGCCAGTCGGAGGAGCGGGGGGAGTTATGAGCAGTTCTTC

abundance: NA
v_gene: TRBV11-3
j_gene: TRBJ2-7
d_gene: TRBD1
CDR3aa: CASSPPDRSHEQYF
CDR3nt: TGTGCCAGCAGCCCCCCGGACAGGTCCCACGAGCAGTACTTC

abundance: NA
v_gene: TRBV5-1
j_gene: TRBJ2-1
d_gene: TRBD2
CDR3aa: CASSTSGVTREQFF
CDR3nt: TGCGCCAGCAGCACTAGCGGAGTGACAAGGGAGCAGTTCTTC

abundance: NA
v_gene: TRBV7-7
j_gene: TRBJ2-6
d_gene: NA
CDR3aa: CASSGGNSGANVLTF
CDR3nt: TGTGCTAGCTCCGGGGGAAACTCTGGGGCCAACGTCCTGACTTTC

abundance: many
v_gene: TRBV6-1
j_gene: TRBJ1-5
d_gene: NA
CDR3aa: CASSNLDSDGQPQHF
CDR3nt: TGTGCCAGCAGCAACTTAGACAGTGACGGTCAGCCCCAGCATTTT

abundance: NA
v_gene: TRBV29-1
j_gene: TRBJ1-1
d_gene: NA
CDR3aa: CSVVPRLNTEAFF
CDR3nt: TGCAGCGTTGTACCCAGGCTGAACACTGAAGCTTTCTTT

abundance: NA
v_gene: TRBV5-1
j_gene: TRBJ2-7
d_gene: TRBD2
CDR3aa: CASSRSPGTSGRGSYEQYF
CDR3nt: TGCGCCAGCAGCCGTTCCCCCGGGACTAGCGGGAGAGGCTCCTACGAGCAGTACTTC

abundance: NA
v_gene: TRBV28
j_gene: TRBJ1-5
d_gene: TRBD1
CDR3aa: CASSRRQGAYSGNQPQHF
CDR3nt: TGTGCCAGCAGTCGAAGACAGGGGGCCTATTCTGGCAATCAGCCCCAGCATTTT

abundance: NA
v_gene: TRBV21-1
j_gene: TRBJ1-3
d_gene: NA
CDR3aa: CASSKQGNRDRGNGNTIYF
CDR3nt: TGTGCCAGCAGCAAACAGGGGAACCGGGACAGGGGAAATGGAAACACCATATATTTT

abundance: NA
v_gene: TRBV7-2
j_gene: TRBJ2-3
d_gene: NA
CDR3aa: CASSFTADTQYF
CDR3nt: TGTGCCAGCAGCTTTACAGCAGATACGCAGTATTTT

abundance: NA
v_gene: TRBV28
j_gene: TRBJ2-5
d_gene: TRBD2
CDR3aa: CASTTAGLARETQYF
CDR3nt: TGTGCCAGCACCACCGCGGGACTAGCGCGGGAGACCCAGTACTTC

abundance: NA
v_gene: TRBV4-2
j_gene: TRBJ2-1
d_gene: TRBD2
CDR3aa: CASSRNSGSPYNEQFF
CDR3nt: TGTGCCAGCAGCCGGAACAGCGGGAGCCCCTACAATGAGCAGTTCTTC

abundance: NA
v_gene: TRBV2
j_gene: TRBJ1-5
d_gene: NA
CDR3aa: CASSENREDQPQHF
CDR3nt: TGTGCCAGCAGTGAGAACAGGGAAGACCAGCCCCAGCATTTT

abundance: NA
v_gene: TRBV9
j_gene: TRBJ1-4
d_gene: NA
CDR3aa: CASSSQTGPDEKLFF
CDR3nt: TGTGCCAGCAGCTCGCAGACAGGCCCAGATGAAAAACTGTTTTTT

abundance: NA
v_gene: TRBV18
j_gene: TRBJ2-7
d_gene: TRBD1
CDR3aa: CASSRGQGAQEQYF
CDR3nt: TGTGCCAGCTCCCGGGGACAGGGGGCGCAGGAGCAGTACTTC

abundance: NA
v_gene: TRBV2
j_gene: TRBJ2-7
d_gene: NA
CDR3aa: CASRQGPTYEQYF
CDR3nt: TGTGCCAGCAGGCAGGGGCCAACCTACGAGCAGTACTTC

abundance: NA
v_gene: TRBV7-9
j_gene: TRBJ2-7
d_gene: NA
CDR3aa: CATLPPQGMTYEQYF
CDR3nt: TGTGCCACCCTCCCCCCGCAGGGAATGACCTACGAGCAGTACTTC

abundance: once
v_gene: TRBV9
j_gene: TRBJ2-1
d_gene: TRBD2
CDR3aa: CASSAGLAGVDEQFF
CDR3nt: TGTGCCAGCAGCGCTGGACTAGCGGGAGTGGATGAGCAGTTCTTC

abundance: NA
v_gene: TRBV11-2
j_gene: TRBJ1-1
d_gene: NA
CDR3aa: CASSLASGGNTEAFF
CDR3nt: TGTGCCAGCAGCTTAGCAAGCGGGGGGAACACTGAAGCTTTCTTT

abundance: NA
v_gene: TRBV4-1
j_gene: TRBJ1-1
d_gene: TRBD1
CDR3aa: CASNGGASEGQSEAFF
CDR3nt: TGCGCCAGCAACGGTGGGGCGTCGGAGGGACAGTCTGAAGCTTTCTTT

abundance: NA
v_gene: TRBV10-1
j_gene: TRBJ2-7
d_gene: TRBD1
CDR3aa: CASRRGDPGQGYEQYF
CDR3nt: TGCGCCAGCAGGAGGGGGGACCCGGGACAGGGGTACGAGCAGTACTTC